Shown below are 19 T cell receptor beta chains from a single sample sequenced in a study of identical twins. Using its own MiXCR run on the 5' RACE reads, TCRdb lists one record per CDR3 protein. Of 500,000 to 550,000 distinct CDR3 sequences listed, about 20% are singletons. These data were also filed under a second study, of T cells expressing NK-cell markers.

Sequencing was done on a sample of CD4+ T cells sorted from blood. The source is a woman under 30 in good health.

This clonotype was picked up a small number of times. The V and J genes are TRBV5-1 and TRBJ2-1, with 7 positions matching TRBD1. Trimming removed 0 bases from V and 7 bases from J; junction bases left unmatched: 19. Germline V gene data show CDR1 as SGHRS and CDR2 as YFSETQ. This CDR3 contains 19 residues. The CDR3 sequence is CASSLEPQRDRERSNEQFF. The CDR3 nucleotides are TGCGCCAGCAGCTTGGAGCCCCAAAGAGACAGGGAGCGAAGTAATGAGCAGTTCTTC.

The chain uses TRBV6-2 or TRBV6-3 and TRBJ2-3, with D hard to call. The germline V gene has CDR1 MNHEY and CDR2 SVGEGT. There are 11 residues in the CDR3. With 2 bases removed from V and 6 bases from J, the gap between germline ends came to 3 bases. The CDR3 here is CASSYEDTQYF. The CDR3 coding sequence is TGTGCCAGCAGTTACGAGGATACGCAGTATTTT.

This clonotype was detected only a few times. The chain couples TRBV10-3 to TRBJ2-1; 10 positions match TRBD2. Germline CDR1 ENHRY, CDR2 SYGVKD. The CDR3 length is 15 residues. The junction had 6 bases not matched to a gene; V was cut back by 3 bases and J by 7 bases. CDR3 region: CAISEVAGGVNEQFF. CDR3 DNA sequence: TGTGCCATCAGTGAAGTAGCGGGAGGAGTGAATGAGCAGTTCTTC.

This chain joins TRBV11-2 and TRBJ2-5, with TRBD2 as a possible D gene (6 bases). The V gene lost 8 bases and the J gene lost 6 bases, with 22 bases spanning the gap. The CDR3 totals 15 residues. Germline V gene lookup returns CDR1 SGHAT and CDR2 FQNNGV. CDR3 in DNA: TGTGCCAGCCAAGACTGGATAGCGGTGTTGAAGACCCAGTACTTC. Amino acids: CASQDWIAVLKTQYF.

There are a few counts of this clonotype. This chain uses TRBV10-2 with TRBJ2-7; 9 nucleotides line up with TRBD1. Germline CDR1 reads WSHSY; CDR2 reads SAAADI. CDR3 size: 13 residues. V trimming: 9 bases; J trimming: 4 bases; junction bases outside the gene matches: 7. The CDR3 DNA is TGCGCCAGTTCGGGACAGGGTTTTTACGAGCAGTACTTC. This sequence encodes CASSGQGFYEQYF.

Only a few counts were recorded for this clonotype. The rearrangement uses TRBV7-8 and TRBJ2-3, with D possibly called TRBD1 or TRBD2 (5 bases each). Germline CDR1 is SGHVS and CDR2 is FQNEAQ. This CDR3 has 15 residues. Trimming left V 5 bases short and J 2 bases short, with 14 bases between. The CDR3 sequence is CASSPFRGHTDTQYF. DNA for the CDR3: TGTGCCAGCAGCCCCTTCCGGGGCCACACAGATACGCAGTATTTT.

J is TRBJ2-5 and V is TRBV2; D gene uncertain. Germline CDR1 and CDR2: SNHLY and FYNNEI. Trimming cost V 3 bases and J 4 bases, with 6 bases left between them. The CDR3 contains 12 residues. Here the CDR3 reads CASSDRRETQYF. CDR3 DNA sequence: TGTGCCAGCAGTGATCGACGAGAGACCCAGTACTTC.

This chain uses TRBV6-2 or TRBV6-3 with TRBJ2-4, with D possibly TRBD1 on 6 matching bases. V dropped 7 bases and J dropped 11 bases, with 12 bases sitting between them. The length of the CDR3 is 11 residues. Looked up from germline, CDR1 is MNHEY and CDR2 is SVGEGT. The CDR3 is CASTAQGFQYF. CDR3 DNA: TGTGCCAGCACCGCCCAGGGGTTTCAGTACTTC.

The chain combines TRBV10-3 with TRBJ1-2, with D perhaps matching TRBD1 (6 bases). CDR1 and CDR2 (germline): ENHRY, SYGVKD. CDR3 size: 13 residues. Trimming took off 3 bases at V and 7 bases at J, with 12 bases between the two ends. CDR3 DNA: TGTGCCATCAGTGACCGGAGGGGGTTTGGCTACACCTTC. Residues: CAISDRRGFGYTF.

The V gene is TRBV3-1, the J gene TRBJ2-7; no firm D call. V gave up 4 bases and J gave up 4 bases, with 11 bases separating them. Per germline, CDR1 LGHDT and CDR2 YNNKEL (reference sequence). The CDR3 spans 13 residues. The CDR3 loop is CASSPSEWYEQYF. Written as DNA, the CDR3 is TGTGCCAGCAGCCCATCGGAGTGGTACGAGCAGTACTTC.

The V gene is TRBV20-1, the J gene TRBJ1-6; D remains unclear. V dropped 0 bases and J dropped 10 bases, with 13 bases sitting between them. In germline, CDR1 is DFQATT, CDR2 SNEGSKA (reference sequence). The CDR3 is made up of 14 amino acids. CDR3 sequence: CSARDLGGASPLHF. For the CDR3, the DNA is TGCAGTGCTAGAGATCTAGGTGGAGCATCACCCCTCCACTTT.

The sample holds a few counts of this clonotype. The chain links TRBV15 to TRBJ1-1; D unclear. Germline CDR1 LNHNV, CDR2 YYDKDF (reference sequence). The CDR3 length is 13 residues. Trimming took 1 base from V and 8 from J, leaving 11 bases between them. CDR3 residues: CATSRADGSEAFF. The CDR3 coding sequence is TGTGCCACCAGCAGAGCAGACGGTAGCGAAGCTTTCTTT.

The table lists this clonotype with a count of one. This sequence joins TRBV2 and TRBJ2-1, with 7 bases matching TRBD2. This CDR3 comprises 16 residues. V trimming: 7 bases; J trimming: 7 bases; junction bases outside the gene matches: 16. Germline CDR1 and CDR2: SNHLY and FYNNEI. The CDR3 region has the DNA TGTGCCAGCACCGAAAGACTAGCCCGGGGGAGAAATGAGCAGTTCTTC. Its protein is CASTERLARGRNEQFF.

The chain joins TRBV20-1 to TRBJ1-1; D remains unclear. Germline CDR1 is DFQATT and CDR2 is SNEGSKA (reference sequence). V was pared by 7 bases and J by 1 base, with 7 bases between. The CDR3 extends over 11 amino acids. CDR3 sequence reads: CSGAANTEAFF. The CDR3 DNA sequence: TGCAGTGGCGCAGCGAACACTGAAGCTTTCTTT.

This chain uses TRBV6-5 with TRBJ2-7; D might be TRBD1 (6 bases). Germline assignment: CDR1 MNHEY and CDR2 SVGAGI. This CDR3 has 12 amino acids. V shed 6 bases and J shed 6 bases, with 12 bases lying between them. The CDR3 spells CASRKTGSEQYF. In nucleotides, the CDR3 is TGTGCCAGCAGGAAAACAGGGAGCGAGCAGTACTTC.

This clonotype was counted between two and nine times. This rearrangement joins TRBV12-3 or TRBV12-4 to TRBJ2-1; D is uncertain. Trimming took off 3 bases at V and 8 bases at J, with 8 bases between the two ends. The CDR3 has 12 residues. The CDR3 DNA follows: TGTGCCAGCAGTTTCGGGCTTTATGAGCAGTTCTTC. It is translated as CASSFGLYEQFF.

This clonotype was detected only a few times. This sequence joins TRBV6-1 and TRBJ1-1, with a weak D call TRBD1 (6 bases). Trimming removed 7 bases at V and 0 bases at J, with 12 bases between. The CDR3 is 14 residues long. Per germline, CDR1 MNHNS and CDR2 SASEGT. The CDR3 here is CASTRDTMNTEAFF. DNA of the CDR3: TGTGCCAGCACAAGGGACACTATGAACACTGAAGCTTTCTTT.

The rearrangement uses TRBV4-1 and TRBJ2-1; unclear D gene. This CDR3 is 11 amino acids long. Trimming pared 3 bases from V and 9 bases from J, leaving 6 bases between. Germline V gene lookup returns CDR1 MGHRA and CDR2 YSYEKL. CDR3 amino acids: CASSQPLEQFF. The CDR3 nucleotides read TGCGCCAGCAGCCAGCCTCTTGAGCAGTTCTTC.

This clonotype showed up many times. V is TRBV20-1 and J is TRBJ2-3; D perhaps matches TRBD2 (6 bases). Trimming removed 0 bases at V and 2 bases at J, with 9 bases between. The CDR3 length is 14 residues. The germline gives CDR1 DFQATT, CDR2 SNEGSKA (reference sequence). The CDR3 sequence is CSARDGGATDTQYF. DNA for the CDR3: TGCAGTGCTAGAGATGGAGGGGCCACAGATACGCAGTATTTT.